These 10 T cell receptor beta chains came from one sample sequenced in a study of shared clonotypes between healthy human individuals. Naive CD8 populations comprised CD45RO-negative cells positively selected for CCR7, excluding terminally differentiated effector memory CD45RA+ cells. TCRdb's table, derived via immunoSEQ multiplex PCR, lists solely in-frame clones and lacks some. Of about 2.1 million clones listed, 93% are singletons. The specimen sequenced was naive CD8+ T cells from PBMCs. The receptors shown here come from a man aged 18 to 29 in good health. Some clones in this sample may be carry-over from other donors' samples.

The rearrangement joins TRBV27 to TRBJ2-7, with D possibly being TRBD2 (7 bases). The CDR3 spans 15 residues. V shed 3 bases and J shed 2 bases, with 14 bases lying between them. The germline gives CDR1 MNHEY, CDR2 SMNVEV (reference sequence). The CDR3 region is CASSLGGAPPYEQYF. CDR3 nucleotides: TGTGCCAGCAGTTTGGGGGGGGCCCCCCCCTACGAGCAGTACTTC.

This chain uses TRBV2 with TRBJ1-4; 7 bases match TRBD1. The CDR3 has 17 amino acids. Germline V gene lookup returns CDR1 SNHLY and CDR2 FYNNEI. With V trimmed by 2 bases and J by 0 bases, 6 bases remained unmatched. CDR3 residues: CASSEIQGFATNEKLFF. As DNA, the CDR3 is TGTGCCAGCAGTGAAATACAGGGGTTTGCAACTAATGAAAAACTGTTTTTT.

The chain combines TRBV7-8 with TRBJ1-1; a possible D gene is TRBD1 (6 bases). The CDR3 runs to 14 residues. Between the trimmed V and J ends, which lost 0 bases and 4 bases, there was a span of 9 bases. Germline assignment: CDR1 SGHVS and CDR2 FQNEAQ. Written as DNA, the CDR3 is TGTGCCAGCAGCTTAGCCGAAGGGGGCACTGAAGCTTTCTTT. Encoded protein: CASSLAEGGTEAFF.

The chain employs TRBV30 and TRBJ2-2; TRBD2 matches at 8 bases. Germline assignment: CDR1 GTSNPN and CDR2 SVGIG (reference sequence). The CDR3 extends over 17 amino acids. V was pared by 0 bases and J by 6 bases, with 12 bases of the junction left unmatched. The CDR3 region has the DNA TGTGCCTGGAGTGTACTGCTTAGCGGGGAGTGGTCCGGGGAGCTGTTTTTT. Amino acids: CAWSVLLSGEWSGELFF.

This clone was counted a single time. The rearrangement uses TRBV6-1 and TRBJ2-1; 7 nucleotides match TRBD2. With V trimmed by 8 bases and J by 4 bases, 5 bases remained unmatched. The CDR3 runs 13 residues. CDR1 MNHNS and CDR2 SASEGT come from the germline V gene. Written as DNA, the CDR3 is TGTGCCAGCCTCCCTAGCGGATACAATGAGCAGTTCTTC. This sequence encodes CASLPSGYNEQFF.

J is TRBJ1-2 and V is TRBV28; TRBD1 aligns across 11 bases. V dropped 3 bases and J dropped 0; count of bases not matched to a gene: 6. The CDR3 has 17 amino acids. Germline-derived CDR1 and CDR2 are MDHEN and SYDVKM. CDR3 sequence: CASSFPRTGGSNYGYTF. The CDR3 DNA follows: TGTGCCAGCAGTTTCCCTCGGACAGGGGGCTCTAACTATGGCTACACCTTC.

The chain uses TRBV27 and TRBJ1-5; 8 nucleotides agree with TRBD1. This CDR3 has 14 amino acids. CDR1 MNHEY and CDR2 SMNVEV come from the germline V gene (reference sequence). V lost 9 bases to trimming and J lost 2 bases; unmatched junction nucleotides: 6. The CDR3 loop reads CASRQGYGNQPQHF. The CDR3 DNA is TGTGCCAGTCGACAGGGGTATGGCAATCAGCCCCAGCATTTT.

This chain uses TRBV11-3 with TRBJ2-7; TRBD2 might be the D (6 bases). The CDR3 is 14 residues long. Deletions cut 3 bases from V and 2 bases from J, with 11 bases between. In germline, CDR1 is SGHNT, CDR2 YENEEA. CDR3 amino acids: CASSFGGIAYEQYF. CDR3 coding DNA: TGTGCCAGCAGCTTCGGCGGGATAGCCTACGAGCAGTACTTC.

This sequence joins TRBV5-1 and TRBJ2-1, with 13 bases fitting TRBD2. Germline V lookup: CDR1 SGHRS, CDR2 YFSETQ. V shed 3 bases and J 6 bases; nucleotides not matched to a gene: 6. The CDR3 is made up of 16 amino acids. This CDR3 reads CASSWLLAGGTNEQFF. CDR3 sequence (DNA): TGCGCCAGCAGCTGGTTACTAGCGGGAGGGACCAATGAGCAGTTCTTC.

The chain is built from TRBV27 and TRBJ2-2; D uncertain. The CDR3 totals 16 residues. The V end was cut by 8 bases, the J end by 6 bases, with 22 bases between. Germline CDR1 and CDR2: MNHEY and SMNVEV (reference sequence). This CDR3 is CASVGAEGTVAGELFF. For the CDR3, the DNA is TGTGCCAGCGTGGGCGCAGAAGGTACGGTAGCCGGGGAGCTGTTTTTT.